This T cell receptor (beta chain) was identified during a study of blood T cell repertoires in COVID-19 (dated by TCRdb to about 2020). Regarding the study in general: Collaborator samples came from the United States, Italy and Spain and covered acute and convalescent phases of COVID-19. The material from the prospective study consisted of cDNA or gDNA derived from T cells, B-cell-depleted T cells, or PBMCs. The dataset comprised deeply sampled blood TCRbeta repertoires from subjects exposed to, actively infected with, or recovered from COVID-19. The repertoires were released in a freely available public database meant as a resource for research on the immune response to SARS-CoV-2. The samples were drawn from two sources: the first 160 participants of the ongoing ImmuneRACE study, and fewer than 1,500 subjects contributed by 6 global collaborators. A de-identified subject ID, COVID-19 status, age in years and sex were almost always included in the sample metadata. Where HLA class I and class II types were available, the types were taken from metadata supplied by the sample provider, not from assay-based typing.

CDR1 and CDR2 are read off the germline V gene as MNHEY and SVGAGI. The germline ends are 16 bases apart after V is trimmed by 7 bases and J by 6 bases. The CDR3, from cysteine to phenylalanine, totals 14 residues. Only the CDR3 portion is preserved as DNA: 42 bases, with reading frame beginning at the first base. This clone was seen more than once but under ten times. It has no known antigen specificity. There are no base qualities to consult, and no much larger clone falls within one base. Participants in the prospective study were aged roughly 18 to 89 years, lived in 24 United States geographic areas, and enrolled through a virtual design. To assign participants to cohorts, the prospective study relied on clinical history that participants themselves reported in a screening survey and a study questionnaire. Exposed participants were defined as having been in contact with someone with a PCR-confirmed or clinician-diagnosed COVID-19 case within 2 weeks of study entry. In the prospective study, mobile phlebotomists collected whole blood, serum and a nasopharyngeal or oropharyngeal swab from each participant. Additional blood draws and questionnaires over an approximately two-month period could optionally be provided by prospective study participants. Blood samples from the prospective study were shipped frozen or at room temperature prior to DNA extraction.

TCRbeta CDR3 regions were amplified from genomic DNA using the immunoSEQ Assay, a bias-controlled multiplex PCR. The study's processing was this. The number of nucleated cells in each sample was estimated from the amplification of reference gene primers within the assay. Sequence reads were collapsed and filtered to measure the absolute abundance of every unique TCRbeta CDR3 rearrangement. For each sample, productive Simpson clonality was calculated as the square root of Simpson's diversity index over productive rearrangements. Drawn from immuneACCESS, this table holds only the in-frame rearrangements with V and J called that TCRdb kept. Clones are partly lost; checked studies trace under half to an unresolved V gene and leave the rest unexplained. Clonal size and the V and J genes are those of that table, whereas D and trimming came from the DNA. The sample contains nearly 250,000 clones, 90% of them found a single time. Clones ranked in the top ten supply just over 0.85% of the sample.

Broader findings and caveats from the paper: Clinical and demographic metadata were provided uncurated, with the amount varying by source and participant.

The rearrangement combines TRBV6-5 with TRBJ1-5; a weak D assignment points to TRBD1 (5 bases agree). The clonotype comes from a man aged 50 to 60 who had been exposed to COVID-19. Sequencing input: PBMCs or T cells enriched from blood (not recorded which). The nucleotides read TGTGCCAGCAACCCAGAAGGGGCCGTTCAGCCCCAGCATTTT. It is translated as CASNPEGAVQPQHF.